Below are 31 T cell receptor beta chains sequenced from a single sample in a study of blood T cell repertoires in COVID-19. TCRdb's copy holds only in-frame clones and misses some; the assay was immunoSEQ multiplex PCR. Here the sample spans about 68,000 clones, over 70% being singletons. Material: peripheral blood. These receptors were collected from a human donor in a cohort sampled during active COVID-19.

Note on this clone: Other nucleotide sequences in the sample specify the same CDR3. The chain has TRBV30 and TRBJ1-6, with a tentative D call TRBD1 (5 bases). Germline V gene sequence: CDR1 GTSNPN, CDR2 SVGIG (reference sequence). CDR3 size: 13 residues. The V gene lost 0 bases and the J gene lost 10 bases, with 10 bases spanning the gap. This CDR3 reads CAWSVAGRSPLHF. The CDR3 nucleotides are TGTGCCTGGAGTGTAGCAGGGAGGTCACCCCTCCACTTT. Drawing the rest from reference TRBV30 and TRBJ1-6, the complete variable domain is SQTIHQWPATLVQPVGSPLSLECTVEGTSNPNLYWYRQAAGRGLQLLFYSVGIGQISSEVPQNLSASRPQDRQFILSSKKLLLSDSGFYLCAWSVAGRSPLHFGNGTRLTVT.

J is TRBJ1-5 and V is TRBV5-1; 7 positions match TRBD1. The CDR3 loop spans 14 amino acids. The germline V gene encodes CDR1 SGHRS and CDR2 YFSETQ. The junction had 12 bases not matched to a gene; V was cut back by 8 bases and J by 7 bases. The CDR3: CASLLTGWTQPQHF. CDR3 nucleotide sequence: TGCGCCAGTTTACTGACAGGGTGGACCCAGCCCCAGCATTTT.

The chain recombines TRBV7-8 with TRBJ2-5; D is perhaps TRBD1 (6 bases). V was pared by 5 bases and J by 0 bases, with 10 bases between. The CDR3 is 14 amino acids. Germline-derived CDR1 and CDR2 are SGHVS and FQNEAQ. The CDR3 loop is CASSGQFYQETQYF. The CDR3 DNA reads as TGTGCCAGCAGCGGACAGTTTTACCAAGAGACCCAGTACTTC.

CDR3 sequence reads: CASSVAGLGGNYGYTF. As DNA, the CDR3 is TGTGCCAGCAGCGTAGCGGGACTGGGAGGAAACTATGGCTACACCTTC. V gene TRBV9 combines with J gene TRBJ1-2; perhaps TRBD1 as D (5 bases). The germline V gene encodes CDR1 SGDLS and CDR2 YYNGEE. V was clipped by 0 bases and J by 2 bases, with 14 bases between them. The CDR3 is 16 amino acids.

The J gene is TRBJ2-7, the V gene TRBV5-1; D might be TRBD2 (5 bases). Germline CDR1 SGHRS, CDR2 YFSETQ. Trimming removed 4 bases at V and 0 bases at J, with 11 bases between. This CDR3 is 14 amino acids long. CDR3 sequence (DNA): TGCGCCAGCAGCGAGGACGGGAACTCCTACGAGCAGTACTTC. Translated, it gives CASSEDGNSYEQYF.

The V call is TRBV28, the J call TRBJ1-3, with TRBD1 as a possible D gene (6 bases). Germline CDR1 reads MDHEN; CDR2 reads SYDVKM. V was cut by 5 bases and J by 2 bases, with 13 bases left in between. The CDR3 runs to 15 residues. The CDR3 protein is CASSLSWTAGNTIYF. DNA for the CDR3: TGTGCCAGCAGTCTATCGTGGACAGCTGGAAACACCATATATTTT.

The chain has TRBV23-1 and TRBJ2-7; 12 nucleotides line up with TRBD1. TRBV23-1 counts as an open reading frame of uncertain function. The V segment lost 0 bases and the J segment 6 bases; nucleotides outside the gene matches: 6. CDR3 length equals 16 residues. CDR3 nucleotide sequence: TGCGCCAGCAGTCAATCGCCGGGACAGGGGGCAGTCGAGCAGTACTTC. Translating gives CASSQSPGQGAVEQYF.

The chain is built from TRBV10-2 and TRBJ2-5; TRBD1 matches at 10 bases. Trimming removed 7 bases from V and 7 bases from J; junction bases left unmatched: 9. This CDR3 has 14 residues. Germline V gene data show CDR1 as WSHSY and CDR2 as SAAADI. CDR3 nucleotide sequence: TGCGCCAGCAACCCGACAGGGGGCATAGGGACCCAGTACTTC. The encoded protein is CASNPTGGIGTQYF.

The chain carries TRBV2 and TRBJ2-3; D unresolved. The germline V gene has CDR1 SNHLY and CDR2 FYNNEI. The CDR3 loop spans 16 amino acids. V was clipped by 8 bases and J by 0 bases, with 18 bases between them. The chain's CDR3 is CASLGRVLTSTDTQYF. The CDR3 coding sequence is TGTGCCAGCCTCGGTCGGGTCTTAACTAGCACAGATACGCAGTATTTT.

The chain couples TRBV24-1 to TRBJ2-7; 12 bases are shared with TRBD2. The V gene end was trimmed by 4 bases and the J gene end by 9 bases; junction bases not matched to a gene: 6. The CDR3 consists of 14 residues. Per the germline V gene, CDR1 is KGHDR and CDR2 is SFDVKD. The DNA of the CDR3 is TGTGCCACCAGTGAGGCTAGCGGGAGGGCCAGGCAGTACTTC. It encodes CATSEASGRARQYF.

V usage is TRBV9 and J usage is TRBJ2-5; tentative D call: TRBD1 (6 bases). Trimming cost V 0 bases and J 5 bases, with 11 bases left between them. From germline, CDR1 is SGDLS and CDR2 YYNGEE. The CDR3 sequence is 14 residues long. The CDR3 loop reads CASSVAGGGETQYF. In DNA, the CDR3 is TGTGCCAGCAGCGTAGCTGGTGGGGGCGAGACCCAGTACTTC. The whole variable domain, filled in from reference TRBV9 and TRBJ2-5, reads DSGVTQTPKHLITATGQRVTLRCSPRSGDLSVYWYQQSLDQGLQFLIQYYNGEERAKGNILERFSAQQFPDLHSELNLSSLELGDSALYFCASSVAGGGETQYFGPGTRLLVL.

This CDR3 reads CASSLAGTNYGYTF. In DNA form, the CDR3 reads TGTGCCAGCAGCTTGGCCGGGACAAACTATGGCTACACCTTC. The rearrangement uses TRBV5-6 and TRBJ1-2, with a possible D match to TRBD1 (6 bases). Germline-derived CDR1 and CDR2 are SGHDT and YYEEEE. The CDR3 has 14 amino acids. Trimming removed 0 bases at V and 2 bases at J, with 8 bases between.

This clone was observed a few times. This chain uses TRBV7-2 with TRBJ1-5; TRBD1 is a possible D gene (5 bases). The CDR3 loop spans 15 amino acids. Trimming took 2 bases from V and 7 from J, leaving 15 bases between them. The germline gives CDR1 SGHTA, CDR2 FQGNSA. CDR3 coding DNA: TGTGCCAGCAGCTTATGGGCCGGGCAGGGACAGCCCCAGCATTTT. Translation: CASSLWAGQGQPQHF. The entire variable domain, with the rest obtained from reference TRBV7-2 and TRBJ1-5, is as follows: GAGVSQSPSNKVTEKGKDVELRCDPISGHTALYWYRQSLGQGLEFLIYFQGNSAPDKSGLPSDRFSAERTGGSVSTLTIQRTQQEDSAVYLCASSLWAGQGQPQHFGDGTRLSIL.

The chain joins TRBV4-3 to TRBJ2-3; D gene ambiguous. Germline V lookup: CDR1 LGHNA, CDR2 YSLEER. Trimming left V 4 bases short and J 5 bases short, with 10 bases between. The CDR3 contains 13 residues. In DNA, the CDR3 is TGCGCCAGCAGCCCCCGGTCCCAAGATACGCAGTATTTT. Its translation: CASSPRSQDTQYF.

The rearrangement links TRBV19 to TRBJ2-1; D perhaps matches TRBD1 (6 bases). Germline-derived CDR1 and CDR2 are LNHDA and SQIVND (reference sequence). V lost 5 bases, J lost 9 bases, and 23 bases lay in between. The CDR3 has 16 residues. The CDR3 nucleotides read TGTGCCAGTAGTTCGGAGGACAGAGCACCTAATAGTGAGCAGTTCTTC. It is translated as CASSSEDRAPNSEQFF.

The CDR3 region has the DNA TGTGCCAGCAGCGTAGAAGTGACTAGCGGGAGTTACGAGCAGTTCTTC. It specifies CASSVEVTSGSYEQFF. The V gene is TRBV9, the J gene TRBJ2-1; 12 bases are a match to TRBD2. With V trimmed by 0 bases and J by 10 bases, 8 bases remained unmatched. Germline CDR1 is SGDLS and CDR2 is YYNGEE. This CDR3 region has 16 residues.

This clone was seen a few times. This chain connects TRBV7-2 to TRBJ1-3; D is uncertain. The CDR3 contains 14 residues. Trimming removed 6 bases from V and 1 base from J, with 10 bases in between. Germline V gives CDR1 SGHTA, CDR2 FQGNSA. Here the CDR3 reads CASRPNRSGNTIYF. The CDR3 DNA is TGTGCCAGCAGGCCGAACCGGTCTGGAAACACCATATATTTT.

This chain connects TRBV7-2 to TRBJ2-3; 9 nucleotides line up with TRBD2. The J segment lost 4 bases and the V segment lost 5 bases, leaving 10 bases of the junction unmatched. The CDR3 extends over 16 amino acids. Germline V lookup: CDR1 SGHTA, CDR2 FQGNSA. The DNA for the CDR3 is TGTGCCAGCAGCCTTTTCGGCGGCGGGAGGGCAGATACGCAGTATTTT. Residues: CASSLFGGGRADTQYF.

This chain joins TRBV1 and TRBJ1-1; the table names TRBD1, a call not compared with the DNA. TRBV1 is flagged as a pseudogene. The CDR3 length is 15 residues. The CDR3 sequence: CTSSLNRVPNTEAFF. As DNA, the CDR3 is TGCACCAGCAGCCTCAACAGGGTCCCGAACACTGAAGCTTTCTTT.

This sequence joins TRBV5-1 and TRBJ2-1; 9 bases are shared with TRBD1. The CDR3 loop spans 16 amino acids. Germline V gives CDR1 SGHRS, CDR2 YFSETQ. V shed 4 bases, J shed 4 bases, and the junction held 9 bases outside the gene matches. The CDR3 DNA follows: TGCGCCAGCAGCACTTATACAGGGGGCTATTACAATGAGCAGTTCTTC. This gives the protein CASSTYTGGYYNEQFF. The full variable domain, its missing parts supplied by reference TRBV5-1 and TRBJ2-1, is KAGVTQTPRYLIKTRGQQVTLSCSPISGHRSVSWYQQTPGQGLQFLFEYFSETQRNKGNFPGRFSGRQFSNSRSEMNVSTLELGDSALYLCASSTYTGGYYNEQFFGPGTRLTVL.

The rearrangement joins TRBV5-3 to TRBJ2-7; D is possibly TRBD1 (5 bases). TRBV5-3 belongs to the ORF category, with a function that is uncertain. With 10 bases removed from V and 2 bases from J, the gap between germline ends came to 10 bases. The CDR3 is 11 residues long. This chain's CDR3 is CAWGRTYEQYF. The DNA for the CDR3 is TGTGCCTGGGGCCGGACCTACGAGCAGTACTTC.

V usage is TRBV3-1 (or the pseudogene TRBV3-2) and J usage is TRBJ2-1; D might be TRBD2 (5 bases). Germline loops: CDR1 LGHDT, CDR2 YNNKEL (reference sequence). V was shortened by 3 bases and J by 6 bases, with 12 bases between the two germline ends. This CDR3 has 14 residues. DNA for the CDR3: TGTGCCAGCAGCCAGTATTCCGGGGTCAATGAGCAGTTCTTC. Translating it yields CASSQYSGVNEQFF.

The CDR3 loop reads CASSLSKTYEQYF. The DNA of the CDR3 is TGTGCCAGCAGTTTATCTAAAACGTACGAGCAGTACTTC. The rearrangement uses TRBV28 and TRBJ2-7; D ambiguous. V lost 1 base and J 4 bases, leaving 8 bases between the germline ends. Germline V gene lookup returns CDR1 MDHEN and CDR2 SYDVKM. The CDR3 is 13 residues long.

The V gene is TRBV20-1, the J gene TRBJ1-6, with D perhaps matching TRBD1 (5 bases). This CDR3 has 14 amino acids. The germline V gene has CDR1 DFQATT and CDR2 SNEGSKA (reference sequence). Deletions cut 3 bases from V and 6 bases from J, with 12 bases between. For the CDR3, the DNA is TGCAGTGCTAGTCCCGGGGGACTTAATTCACCCCTCCACTTT. Protein product: CSASPGGLNSPLHF.

The chain has TRBV28 and TRBJ1-2; D unclear. With 2 bases removed from V and 6 bases from J, the gap between germline ends came to 10 bases. There are 13 residues in the CDR3. Germline CDR1 is MDHEN and CDR2 is SYDVKM. In DNA, the CDR3 is TGTGCCAGCAGTTTACGAAAGGCGGATGGCTACACCTTC. This translates into CASSLRKADGYTF.

The rearrangement links TRBV27 to TRBJ1-4, with 9 bases lining up with TRBD1. CDR3 length: 14 residues. Germline CDR1 and CDR2: MNHEY and SMNVEV (reference sequence). Trimming removed 7 bases from V and 6 bases from J; junction bases left unmatched: 6. CDR3 sequence: CASTSGTGYEKLFF. CDR3 nucleotide sequence: TGTGCCAGCACCTCCGGGACAGGGTATGAAAAACTGTTTTTT.

The chain recombines TRBV5-1 with TRBJ1-1, with TRBD1 matching over 7 bases. Germline values: CDR1 SGHRS, CDR2 YFSETQ. Unmatched junction bases numbered 4, after V lost 2 bases and J lost 3 bases. The CDR3 contains 14 residues. The CDR3 loop reads CASSFLGGYTEAFF. Here the CDR3 DNA reads TGCGCCAGCAGCTTCTTAGGGGGCTACACTGAAGCTTTCTTT.

V is TRBV2 and J is TRBJ1-4; the match to TRBD1 covers 8 bases. The V segment lost 6 bases and the J segment 8 bases; nucleotides outside the gene matches: 5. The CDR3 is made up of 13 amino acids. Germline CDR1 SNHLY, CDR2 FYNNEI. CDR3 in amino acids: CASRNRGREKLFF. Here the CDR3 DNA reads TGTGCCAGCAGGAACAGGGGGAGGGAAAAACTGTTTTTT.

The chain couples TRBV7-8 to TRBJ1-5, with D possibly being TRBD1 (6 bases). The ends were cut back, 4 bases at V and 3 bases at J, with 10 bases in the middle. Germline CDR1 SGHVS, CDR2 FQNEAQ. The length of the CDR3 is 14 residues. The CDR3 bases are TGTGCCAGCAGCTCAGGACAGCTCAATCAGCCCCAGCATTTT. Amino acids: CASSSGQLNQPQHF.

The rearrangement joins TRBV6-2 or TRBV6-3 to TRBJ2-7, with TRBD2 identical over 8 bases. Unmatched junction bases numbered 8, after V lost 1 base and J lost 6 bases. This CDR3 region has 15 residues. Germline-derived CDR1 and CDR2 are MNHEY and SVGEGT. CDR3 region: CASSYLRRGGSEQYF. Written as DNA, the CDR3 is TGTGCCAGCAGTTACTTAAGGCGCGGGGGGAGCGAGCAGTACTTC.

This clone was observed a single time. This chain uses TRBV4-3 with TRBJ2-7; tentative D call: TRBD2 (5 bases). Trimming took 0 bases from V and 3 from J, leaving 6 bases between them. Germline V gene sequence: CDR1 LGHNA, CDR2 YSLEER. The CDR3 contains 13 residues. The DNA for the CDR3 is TGCGCCAGCAGCCAAGAACTAGACTACGAGCAGTACTTC. Its translation: CASSQELDYEQYF.